This T cell receptor beta chain was obtained from a study of T cell responses to AZD1222 COVID-19 vaccine. The germline gives CDR1 MNHEY, CDR2 SVGAGI. V dropped 0 bases and J dropped 8 bases, with 13 bases sitting between them. The CDR3 consists of 14 residues. Measured with immunoSEQ multiplex PCR; TCRdb has only the in-frame clones, and not every one. The sample includes approximately 300,000 clones, 90% to 95% of them seen just once. The sample in question was peripheral blood, obtained 28 days after the second AZD1222 dose. The chain links TRBV6-5 to TRBJ1-2, with D perhaps TRBD1 (5 bases). This receptor was identified in an adult who received the AZD1222 COVID-19 vaccine. CDR3 in DNA: TGTGCCAGCAGTTACTCGAGTGGCAGGGCCGGCTACACCTTC. Its translation is CASSYSSGRAGYTF.